This T cell receptor (beta chain) was recovered during a study of blood T cell repertoires in COVID-19. Trimming shortened V by 5 bases and J by 9 bases, and 17 bases separated the two germline ends. The CDR3 length is 13 residues. TCRdb's copy holds only in-frame clones and misses some; the assay was immunoSEQ multiplex PCR. Of 250,000 or so clones listed, just under 85% are singletons. The receptor was isolated from a woman aged 60-75 years with active or convalescent COVID-19. Material for sequencing was peripheral blood. This chain joins TRBV12-3 or TRBV12-4 and TRBJ2-7; possibly TRBD1 for D (5 bases). CDR3 protein: CASSALPQGAQYV. The CDR3 DNA follows: TGTGCCAGCAGTGCACTCCCGCAGGGCGCGCAGTACGTC.